The clone carrying this TCR beta chain showed up just once. Its antigen remains unidentified. The source of the sample is a study of metastatic and nonmetastatic thyroid tumors. TCRdb reanalyzed the PCR reads via MiXCR. Of 5,000 to 8,000 clones detected, more than 15% appear once; the ten largest clones hold 11%. General study results and limits: Malignant thyroid tumors reportedly had TCR beta diversity that was significantly higher than in benign nodules, in blood and tumor.

V lost 4 bases and J lost 5; bases outside the gene matches: 12. Germline assignment: CDR1 LGHDT and CDR2 YNNKEL (reference sequence). The CDR3 contains 16 residues. No patient had received any treatment before thyroid surgery. The chain combines TRBV3-1 with TRBJ1-1; TRBD1 matches 8 bases. Material: tumor tissue. The origin of this receptor is a male donor with papillary thyroid cancer or a benign thyroid nodule (not recorded which). Some clones in this sample may be carry-over from other donors' samples. CDR3 DNA: TGTGCCAGCAGCCCAGGGACAGGTGGCTACTTGACTGAAGCTTTCTTT. Protein: CASSPGTGGYLTEAFF. The full variable domain, completed using reference TRBV3-1 and TRBJ1-1, is DTAVSQTPKYLVTQMGNDKSIKCEQNLGHDTMYWYKQDSKKFLKIMFSYNNKELIINETVPNRFSPKSPDKAHLNLHINSLELGDSAVYFCASSPGTGGYLTEAFFGQGTRLTVV.